The rows below give T cell receptor beta chains drawn from one sample of a study of blood T cells in healthy people across ages. TCRdb used MiXCR to reprocess the 5' RACE reads, holding one entry per CDR3 protein. The sample yields approximately 810,000 distinct CDR3 sequences, around 30% seen once. The material sequenced was blood. The receptors shown here come from a woman at least 80 years old in good health. CDR3s include the opening cysteine and the closing phenylalanine or tryptophan. The D gene is left open where the match is weak. The listing skips clone size in some rows; elsewhere it reads once, few, many or a size class.

TGTGCCAGCAGTTTAAACAGCGGCTCCTATAATTCACCCCTCCACTTT,CASSLNSGSYNSPLHF,-,-,TRBV12-3/TRBV12-4,TRBJ1-6
TGTGCCAGCAGCTCTGTCGGGGGAGGCTACACCTTC,CASSSVGGGYTF,-,many,TRBV7-9,TRBJ1-2
TGCAGTGCTAGGTTAAGCGGGCACGACTACAATGAGCAGTTCTTC,CSARLSGHDYNEQFF,-,once,TRBV20-1,TRBJ2-1
TGTGCCACCAGCAGAGTGCGTCCAGGCACGACAGATACGCAGTATTTT,CATSRVRPGTTDTQYF,-,many,TRBV15,TRBJ2-3
TGTGCCAGCAGTGGGGCGTACGGGGAGCCCCAGCATTTT,CASSGAYGEPQHF,-,-,TRBV12-3/TRBV12-4,TRBJ1-5
TGTGCCAGCAGTTCCGAAAGGGGTATCTATGGCTACACCTTC,CASSSERGIYGYTF,-,many,TRBV12-3/TRBV12-4,TRBJ1-2
TGCGCCAGCAGCCTAGAGCGGGGGGGCGATACGCAGTATTTT,CASSLERGGDTQYF,TRBD2,many,TRBV5-1,TRBJ2-3
TGTGCCAGCAGCCAAGTTGGGACAGGGACGCCTCAAGAGACCCAGTACTTC,CASSQVGTGTPQETQYF,TRBD1,-,TRBV14,TRBJ2-5
TGCAGTGCTAGCTCGGGACAGGGTTTATCGCCCCAGCATTTT,CSASSGQGLSPQHF,TRBD1,-,TRBV20-1,TRBJ1-5
TGTGCCATCAGTGACTCCGGGGCAGGGGCCGGGGAGCTGTTTTTT,CAISDSGAGAGELFF,-,few,TRBV10-3,TRBJ2-2
TGTGCCAGCAGTTTATGGTCTTCCTGGGCAGATACGCAGTATTTT,CASSLWSSWADTQYF,-,many,TRBV12-3/TRBV12-4,TRBJ2-3
TGTGCCAGCAGCCTCCACTTAGCCACGGATACGCAGTATTTT,CASSLHLATDTQYF,-,-,TRBV5-5,TRBJ2-3
TGCAGTGCTAGGCCCCCGACTAGCGGGGGGCTACGCTCTGGGGCCAACGTCCTGACTTTC,CSARPPTSGGLRSGANVLTF,TRBD2,many,TRBV20-1,TRBJ2-6
TGTGCCAGCAGCTTTCTAGCGGGGGCCGAATACGAGCAGTACTTC,CASSFLAGAEYEQYF,TRBD2,many,TRBV7-9,TRBJ2-7
TGCAGTGCTAGAGTCTTGGGGAGAGAGACCCAGTACTTC,CSARVLGRETQYF,-,few,TRBV20-1,TRBJ2-5
TGTGCCGGCAGGGGTTTAGATACGCAGTATTTT,CAGRGLDTQYF,-,-,TRBV6-2/TRBV6-3,TRBJ2-3
TGTGCCAGCAGTGTCCAGGGAGGGAATGGCTACACCTTC,CASSVQGGNGYTF,-,-,TRBV25-1,TRBJ1-2
TGTGTCAGCAGCCTGCTCAATGAGCAGTTCTTC,CVSSLLNEQFF,-,-,TRBV7-2,TRBJ2-1
TGTGCCAGCAGCCAATCGGGGATTGTTGATCAGCCCCAGCATTTT,CASSQSGIVDQPQHF,-,many,TRBV3-1,TRBJ1-5
TGTGCCAGCAGTAACGCGCAGAGGGGTCTAGATGAGCAGTACTTC,CASSNAQRGLDEQYF,-,-,TRBV6-6,TRBJ2-7
TGTGCCAGCAGTCGGTGGCGGGGTGACTACACCTTC,CASSRWRGDYTF,-,many,TRBV6-5,TRBJ1-2
TGTGCCAGCAGTCCTCGCAGGGGTGATGAAAAACTGTTTTTT,CASSPRRGDEKLFF,-,many,TRBV27,TRBJ1-4
TGTGCCAGCAGTCGGACCGCTCACGGAACTACAGATACGCAGTATTTT,CASSRTAHGTTDTQYF,-,few,TRBV6-2/TRBV6-3,TRBJ2-3
TGTGCCAGCAGCTTTCGACAGTCTAGGAGCTCCTACGAGCAGTACTTC,CASSFRQSRSSYEQYF,-,many,TRBV5-6,TRBJ2-7
TGTGCCAGCAGCTCGGGCGGGGGGCCGTACTTC,CASSSGGGPYF,TRBD2,few,TRBV3-1,TRBJ2-7
TGTGCCATCAGTGATTTGTTAGGGTCTGAAGCTTTCTTT,CAISDLLGSEAFF,-,few,TRBV10-3,TRBJ1-1
TGTGCCAGCAGCCCGGCAGGGCAGGGGGCAGATACGCAGTATTTT,CASSPAGQGADTQYF,TRBD1,few,TRBV5-4,TRBJ2-3
TGTGCCAGCAGCCAAGAGGGCAGGGGTTCTTGGAACGAGCAGTACTTC,CASSQEGRGSWNEQYF,-,many,TRBV14,TRBJ2-7
TGTGCCACCAGTATACCCCCTGGGAATGAGCAGTTCTTC,CATSIPPGNEQFF,-,few,TRBV24-1,TRBJ2-1
TGTGCCAGCAGGCGGGACAGGGCGGCTGAAGCTTTCTTT,CASRRDRAAEAFF,TRBD1,few,TRBV6-2/TRBV6-3,TRBJ1-1
TGTGCCAGCAGCCAAGTTTCGGCGGTTTATAATTCACCCCTCCACTTT,CASSQVSAVYNSPLHF,-,-,TRBV3-1,TRBJ1-6
TGTGCCAGCAGCCAAAGGCAGCCCATGAACACTGAAGCTTTCTTT,CASSQRQPMNTEAFF,-,-,TRBV3-1,TRBJ1-1
TGTGCCAGCAGCTTAGGCCCTACCAGGGACTATGGCTACACCTTC,CASSLGPTRDYGYTF,-,-,TRBV7-2,TRBJ1-2
TGCGCCAGCAGCCAAGTCCCCGGATATAGCAATCAGCCCCAGCATTTT,CASSQVPGYSNQPQHF,-,-,TRBV4-1,TRBJ1-5
TGTGCCAGTAAGGGGAAGGGGTTCAATCAGCCCCAGCATTTT,CASKGKGFNQPQHF,-,few,TRBV19,TRBJ1-5
TGTGCCAGCTCACCACTCGAGGGGGGCAATCAGCCCCAGCATTTT,CASSPLEGGNQPQHF,-,-,TRBV18,TRBJ1-5
TGTGCCTGGACCCGGGCTAGCTATGACTACACCTTC,CAWTRASYDYTF,-,few,TRBV30,TRBJ1-2
TGTGCCAGCTCGTTACAGGGGGCAGGCTACACCTTC,CASSLQGAGYTF,TRBD1,-,TRBV6-6,TRBJ1-2
TGTGCCAGCAGCCAAGTCGGACGCGGGCAGTACTTC,CASSQVGRGQYF,-,many,TRBV3-1,TRBJ2-7
TGCGCCAGCAGCTTGCAGGAGGGGGCCTACGAGCAGTACTTC,CASSLQEGAYEQYF,-,many,TRBV5-1,TRBJ2-7
TGCAGCGTCCGACAGGGGGGCATAGATACGCAGTATTTT,CSVRQGGIDTQYF,TRBD1,few,TRBV29-1,TRBJ2-3
TGTGCCATCAGCCGGGACAGGGGGCGAAATGAGCAGTTCTTC,CAISRDRGRNEQFF,TRBD1,many,TRBV10-3,TRBJ2-1
TGTGCCATCAGTGAAGGCTGGGGAGAGACCCAGTACTTC,CAISEGWGETQYF,-,many,TRBV10-3,TRBJ2-5
TGCGCCAGCAGCCAAGACCTTTTCCACAGGGGGGACACTGAAGCTTTCTTT,CASSQDLFHRGDTEAFF,TRBD1,many,TRBV4-3,TRBJ1-1
TGTGCCAGCAGCCAAACAGGGGATTTCTACAATGAGCAGTTCTTC,CASSQTGDFYNEQFF,TRBD1,-,TRBV7-2,TRBJ2-1
TGTGCCAGCAGTCTCCCCCTCCAAGGAGAAAAACTGTTTTTT,CASSLPLQGEKLFF,-,-,TRBV28,TRBJ1-4
TGTGCCAGCCGGGCTAGGGCTGGCACTCAAGAGACCCAGTACTTC,CASRARAGTQETQYF,-,many,TRBV12-3/TRBV12-4,TRBJ2-5
TGTGCCAGCAGCCGCATCCCGGGACTAGCGGGGGGCACCGGGGAGCTGTTTTTT,CASSRIPGLAGGTGELFF,TRBD2,-,TRBV6-1,TRBJ2-2
TGTGCCAGCCTTTTTGGGACGCAGGGAAATTATGAAGCTTTCTTT,CASLFGTQGNYEAFF,-,-,TRBV6-5,TRBJ1-1
TGTGCCAGCAGCTCATACGGGACAGGGGGGATGAAAAACATTCAGTACTTC,CASSSYGTGGMKNIQYF,TRBD1,many,TRBV7-2,TRBJ2-4
TGCAGTGCCCTGATCGGGGGGGAGGATGGCTACACCTTC,CSALIGGEDGYTF,-,-,TRBV20-1,TRBJ1-2
TGTGCCAGCAGCTCACCACAGGATTCGGATGAGCAGTTCTTC,CASSSPQDSDEQFF,-,many,TRBV7-9,TRBJ2-1
TGCGCCAGCAGGGGGTGGAATGAGCAGTTCTTC,CASRGWNEQFF,-,-,TRBV4-1,TRBJ2-1
TGTGCCAGCAGTTACTCTGGTCTCGGGTTCTATGGCTACACCTTC,CASSYSGLGFYGYTF,-,-,TRBV6-2/TRBV6-3,TRBJ1-2
TGTGCCAGCCTAGCGGGAGTTGGTGATACGCAGTATTTT,CASLAGVGDTQYF,TRBD2,few,TRBV7-2,TRBJ2-3
TGTGCCTGGAGTGTTGGCTCCGCGACTGAGCAGTACTTC,CAWSVGSATEQYF,-,few,TRBV30,TRBJ2-5